This T cell receptor (beta chain) came from a study of T cell responses to AZD1222 COVID-19 vaccine. On this clone itself: Its antigen is not known. The junction does not match germline at one end; this may be a read error.

Notes on the study in general: Spike-wide vaccine-associated CD4 TCRs dominated at 160-218 and 743-854. Spike-specific TCR breadth and depth went up after people got two AZD1222 doses. Donor demographics were predominantly white British with a female majority; clonal diversity may be underestimated.

TCRdb keeps only in-frame clones here, not all; method: immunoSEQ multiplex PCR. The data contain more than 150,000 clones, approximately 90% of them seen just once; the ten biggest clones take up about 1.6%. The germline V gene encodes CDR1 SGHTA and CDR2 FQGNSA. The length of the CDR3 is 16 residues. The chain couples TRBV7-2 to TRBJ1-6; the D gene is possibly TRBD1 (6 bases). This sequence was found in an adult in good health. Sequenced here: peripheral blood, sampled on day 0 of AZD1222 vaccination. The CDR3 reads CASSLNRVEGNSPLHF. The CDR3 bases are TGTGCCAGCAGCCTAAACAGGGTCGAGGGTAATTCACCTCTCCACTTT.